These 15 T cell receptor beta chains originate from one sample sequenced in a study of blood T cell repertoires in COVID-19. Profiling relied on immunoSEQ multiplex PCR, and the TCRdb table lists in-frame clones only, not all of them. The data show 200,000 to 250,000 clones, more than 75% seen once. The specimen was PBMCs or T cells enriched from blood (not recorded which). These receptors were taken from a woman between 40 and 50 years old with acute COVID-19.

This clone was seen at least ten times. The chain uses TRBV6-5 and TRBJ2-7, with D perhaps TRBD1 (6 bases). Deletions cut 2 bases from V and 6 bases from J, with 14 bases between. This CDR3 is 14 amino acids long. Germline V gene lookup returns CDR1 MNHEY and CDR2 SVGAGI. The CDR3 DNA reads TGTGCCAGCAGTTACGAGGCGCGAGGGGGCGAGCAGTACTTC. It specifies CASSYEARGGEQYF.

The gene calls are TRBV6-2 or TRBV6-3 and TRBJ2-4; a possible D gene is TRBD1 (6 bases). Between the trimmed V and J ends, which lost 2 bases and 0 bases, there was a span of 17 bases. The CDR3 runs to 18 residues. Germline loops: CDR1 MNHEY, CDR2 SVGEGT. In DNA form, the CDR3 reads TGTGCCAGCAGTTACGACCTCCGACAGGTACTAGCCAAAAACATTCAGTACTTC. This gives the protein CASSYDLRQVLAKNIQYF.

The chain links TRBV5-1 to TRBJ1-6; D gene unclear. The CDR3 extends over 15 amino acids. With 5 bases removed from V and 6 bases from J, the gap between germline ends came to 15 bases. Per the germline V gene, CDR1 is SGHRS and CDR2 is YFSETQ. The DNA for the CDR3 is TGCGCCAGCAGATCTCAAGGGAGCCTTAATTCACCCCTCCACTTT. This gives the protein CASRSQGSLNSPLHF.

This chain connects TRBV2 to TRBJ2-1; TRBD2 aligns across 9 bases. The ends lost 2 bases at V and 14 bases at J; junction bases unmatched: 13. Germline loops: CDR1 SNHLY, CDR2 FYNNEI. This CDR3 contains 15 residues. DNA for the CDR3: TGTGCCAGCAGTGAATACCGGGTAGCGGGAGCCGAGGAGTTCTTC. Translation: CASSEYRVAGAEEFF. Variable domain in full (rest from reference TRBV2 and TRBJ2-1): EPEVTQTPSHQVTQMGQEVILRCVPISNHLYFYWYRQILGQKVEFLVSFYNNEISEKSEIFDDQFSVERPDGSNFTLKIRSTKLEDSAMYFCASSEYRVAGAEEFFGPGTRLTVL.

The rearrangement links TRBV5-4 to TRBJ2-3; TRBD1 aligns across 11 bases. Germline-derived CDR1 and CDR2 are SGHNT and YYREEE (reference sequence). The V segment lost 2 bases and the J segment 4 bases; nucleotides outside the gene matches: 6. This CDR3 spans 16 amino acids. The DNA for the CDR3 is TGTGCCAGCAGCTTAGGGCGGGACAGGGGGGCAGATACGCAGTATTTT. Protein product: CASSLGRDRGADTQYF.

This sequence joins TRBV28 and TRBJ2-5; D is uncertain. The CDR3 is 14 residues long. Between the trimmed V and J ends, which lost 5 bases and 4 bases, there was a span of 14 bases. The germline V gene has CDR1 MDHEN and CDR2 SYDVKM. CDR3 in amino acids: CASSRPNPGETQYF. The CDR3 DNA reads TGTGCCAGCAGTCGCCCTAACCCTGGAGAGACCCAGTACTTC.

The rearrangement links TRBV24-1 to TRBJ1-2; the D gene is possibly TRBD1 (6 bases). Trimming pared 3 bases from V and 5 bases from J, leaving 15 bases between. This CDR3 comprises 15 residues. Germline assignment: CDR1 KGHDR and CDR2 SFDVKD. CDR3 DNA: TGTGCCACCAGTGATGGGGGCAGGGTGGGATATGGCTACACCTTC. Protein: CATSDGGRVGYGYTF.

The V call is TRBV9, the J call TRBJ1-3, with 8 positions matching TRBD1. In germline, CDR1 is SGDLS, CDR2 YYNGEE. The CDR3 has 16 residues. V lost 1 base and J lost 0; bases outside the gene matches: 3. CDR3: CASSVRQGASGNTIYF. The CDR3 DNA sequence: TGTGCCAGCAGCGTAAGGCAGGGGGCCTCTGGAAACACCATATATTTT.

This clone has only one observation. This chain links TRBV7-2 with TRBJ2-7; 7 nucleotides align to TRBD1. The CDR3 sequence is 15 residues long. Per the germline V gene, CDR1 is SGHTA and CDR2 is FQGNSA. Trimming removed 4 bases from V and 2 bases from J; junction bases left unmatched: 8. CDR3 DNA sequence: TGTGCCAGCAGCTCAAGCGCAGGGGGTCCCTACGAGCAGTACTTC. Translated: CASSSSAGGPYEQYF. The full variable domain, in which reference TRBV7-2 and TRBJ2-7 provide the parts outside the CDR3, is GAGVSQSPSNKVTEKGKDVELRCDPISGHTALYWYRQSLGQGLEFLIYFQGNSAPDKSGLPSDRFSAERTGGSVSTLTIQRTQQEDSAVYLCASSSSAGGPYEQYFGPGTRLTVT.

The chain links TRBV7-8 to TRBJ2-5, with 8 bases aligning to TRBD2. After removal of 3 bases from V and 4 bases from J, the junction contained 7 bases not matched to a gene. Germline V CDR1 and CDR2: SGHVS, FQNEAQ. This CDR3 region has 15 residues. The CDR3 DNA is TGTGCCAGCAGCTTGGGGACTAGGGGGGGAGAGACCCAGTACTTC. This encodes CASSLGTRGGETQYF.

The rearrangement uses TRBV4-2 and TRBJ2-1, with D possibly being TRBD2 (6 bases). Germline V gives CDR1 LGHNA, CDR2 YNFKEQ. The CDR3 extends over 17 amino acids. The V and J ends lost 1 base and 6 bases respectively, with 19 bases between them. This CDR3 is CASSQGVGSGLGNEQFF. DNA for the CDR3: TGTGCCAGCAGCCAAGGCGTCGGGAGCGGGTTGGGCAATGAGCAGTTCTTC.

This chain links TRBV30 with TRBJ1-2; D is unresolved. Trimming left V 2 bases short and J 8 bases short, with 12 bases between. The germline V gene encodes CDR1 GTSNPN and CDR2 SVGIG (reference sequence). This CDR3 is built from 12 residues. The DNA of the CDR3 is TGTGCCTGGAGTAGAGGGCTTGAGGGCTACACCTTC. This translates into CAWSRGLEGYTF.

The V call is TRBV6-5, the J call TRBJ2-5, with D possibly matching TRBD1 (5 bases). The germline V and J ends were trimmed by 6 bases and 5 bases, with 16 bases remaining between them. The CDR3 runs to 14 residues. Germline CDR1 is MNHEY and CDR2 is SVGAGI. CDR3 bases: TGTGCCAGCAGCCAGGCAGGGCCCGCGGAGACCCAGTACTTC. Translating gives CASSQAGPAETQYF.

DNA of the CDR3: TGCGCCAGCAGCTTGTTTCAGGGTGGGAACACTGAAGCTTTCTTT. It encodes CASSLFQGGNTEAFF. The V call is TRBV5-1, the J call TRBJ1-1, with D perhaps matching TRBD1 (5 bases). Trimming left V 1 base short and J 1 base short, with 11 bases between. The germline V gene encodes CDR1 SGHRS and CDR2 YFSETQ. The CDR3 consists of 15 residues.

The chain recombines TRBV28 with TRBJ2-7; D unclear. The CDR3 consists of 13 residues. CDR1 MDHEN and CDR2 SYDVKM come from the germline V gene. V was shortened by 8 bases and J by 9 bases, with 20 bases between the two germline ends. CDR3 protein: CASLSSKPTVQYF. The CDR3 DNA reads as TGTGCCAGCCTTTCGTCGAAGCCCACCGTGCAGTACTTC.